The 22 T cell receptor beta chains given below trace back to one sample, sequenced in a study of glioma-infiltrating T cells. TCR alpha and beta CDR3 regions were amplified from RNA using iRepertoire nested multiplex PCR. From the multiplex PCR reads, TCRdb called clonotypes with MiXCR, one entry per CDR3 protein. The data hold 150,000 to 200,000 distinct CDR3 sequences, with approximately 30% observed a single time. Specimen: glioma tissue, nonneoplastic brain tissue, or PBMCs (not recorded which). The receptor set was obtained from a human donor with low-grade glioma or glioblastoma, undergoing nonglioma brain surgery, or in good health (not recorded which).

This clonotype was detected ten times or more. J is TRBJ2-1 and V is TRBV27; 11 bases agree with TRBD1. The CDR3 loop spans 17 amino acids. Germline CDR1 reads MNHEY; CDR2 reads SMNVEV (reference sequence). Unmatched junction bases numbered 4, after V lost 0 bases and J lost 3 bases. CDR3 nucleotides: TGTGCCAGCAGTTTATCGAGGGGGACAGGGGGCTACAATGAGCAGTTCTTC. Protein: CASSLSRGTGGYNEQFF.

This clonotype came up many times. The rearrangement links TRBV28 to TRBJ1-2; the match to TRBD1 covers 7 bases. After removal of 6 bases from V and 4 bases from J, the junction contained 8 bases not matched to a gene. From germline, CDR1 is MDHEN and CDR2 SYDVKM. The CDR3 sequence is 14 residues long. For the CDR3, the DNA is TGTGCCAGCAGATCTGGACAGGCCGTCTATGGCTACACCTTC. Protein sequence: CASRSGQAVYGYTF.

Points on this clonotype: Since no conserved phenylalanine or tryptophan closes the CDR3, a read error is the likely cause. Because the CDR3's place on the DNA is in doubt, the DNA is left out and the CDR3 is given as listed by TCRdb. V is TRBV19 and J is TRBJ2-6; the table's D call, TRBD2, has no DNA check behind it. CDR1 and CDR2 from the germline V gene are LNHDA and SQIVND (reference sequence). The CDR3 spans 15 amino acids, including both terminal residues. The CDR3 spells CASIGGEAGANVRTL.

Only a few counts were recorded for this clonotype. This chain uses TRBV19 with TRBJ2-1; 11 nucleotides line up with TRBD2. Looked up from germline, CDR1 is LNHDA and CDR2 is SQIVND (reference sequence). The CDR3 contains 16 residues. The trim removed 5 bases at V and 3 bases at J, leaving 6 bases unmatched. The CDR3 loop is CASSRIAGGLYNEQFF. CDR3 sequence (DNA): TGTGCCAGTAGTCGTATAGCGGGAGGGCTCTACAATGAGCAGTTCTTC.

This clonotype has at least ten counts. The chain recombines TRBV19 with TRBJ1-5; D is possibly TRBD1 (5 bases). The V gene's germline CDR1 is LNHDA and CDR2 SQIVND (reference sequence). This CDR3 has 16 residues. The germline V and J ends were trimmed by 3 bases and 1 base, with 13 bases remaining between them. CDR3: CASSMRARQSNQPQHF. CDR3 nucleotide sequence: TGTGCCAGTAGTATGAGGGCCAGACAGAGCAATCAGCCCCAGCATTTT.

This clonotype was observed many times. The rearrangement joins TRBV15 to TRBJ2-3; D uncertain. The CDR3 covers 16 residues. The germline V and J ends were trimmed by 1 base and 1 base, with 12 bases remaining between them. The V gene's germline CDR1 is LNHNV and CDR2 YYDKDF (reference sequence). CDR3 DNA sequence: TGTGCCACCAGCAGAGGGGCCCGGACGCGCACAGATACGCAGTATTTT. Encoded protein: CATSRGARTRTDTQYF.

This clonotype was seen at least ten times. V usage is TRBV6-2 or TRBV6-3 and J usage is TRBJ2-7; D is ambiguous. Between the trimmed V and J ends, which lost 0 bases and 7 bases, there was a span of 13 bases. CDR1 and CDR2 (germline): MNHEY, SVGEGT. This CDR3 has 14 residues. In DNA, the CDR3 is TGTGCCAGCAGTTACTCCCCGAATGGGCAAGAGCAGTACTTC. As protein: CASSYSPNGQEQYF.

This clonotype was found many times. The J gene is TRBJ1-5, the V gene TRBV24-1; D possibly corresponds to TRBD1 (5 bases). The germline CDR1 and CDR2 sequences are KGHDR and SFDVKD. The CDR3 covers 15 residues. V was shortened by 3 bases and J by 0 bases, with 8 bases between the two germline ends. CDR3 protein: CATSDGTDSNQPQHF. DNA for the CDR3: TGTGCCACCAGTGATGGGACGGATAGCAATCAGCCCCAGCATTTT.

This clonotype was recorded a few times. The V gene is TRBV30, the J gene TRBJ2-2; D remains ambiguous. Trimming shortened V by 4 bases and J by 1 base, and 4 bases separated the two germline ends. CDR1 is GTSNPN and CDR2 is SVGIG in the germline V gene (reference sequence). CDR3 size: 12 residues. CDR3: CAWTGNTGELFF. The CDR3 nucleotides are TGTGCCTGGACAGGGAACACCGGGGAGCTGTTTTTT.

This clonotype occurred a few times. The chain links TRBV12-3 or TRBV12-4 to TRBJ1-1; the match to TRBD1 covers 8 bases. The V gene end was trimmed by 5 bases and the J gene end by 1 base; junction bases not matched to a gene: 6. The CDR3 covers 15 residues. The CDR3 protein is CASSPGTGRNTEAFF. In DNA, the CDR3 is TGTGCCAGCAGTCCCGGGACAGGACGGAACACTGAAGCTTTCTTT.

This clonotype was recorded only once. CDR3 amino acids: CAWRGDGENTEAFF. CDR3 sequence (DNA): TGTGCCTGGAGGGGGGACGGAGAGAACACTGAAGCTTTCTTT. This rearrangement joins TRBV30 to TRBJ1-1; D is perhaps TRBD1 (5 bases). In germline, CDR1 is GTSNPN, CDR2 SVGIG (reference sequence). This CDR3 spans 14 amino acids. V dropped 3 bases and J dropped 1 base, with 12 bases sitting between them.

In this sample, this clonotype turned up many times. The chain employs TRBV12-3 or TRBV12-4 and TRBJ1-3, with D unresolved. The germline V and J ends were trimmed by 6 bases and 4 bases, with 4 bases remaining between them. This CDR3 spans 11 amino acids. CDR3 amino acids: CASSLGNTIYF. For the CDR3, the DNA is TGTGCCAGCAGCTTGGGAAACACCATATATTTT.

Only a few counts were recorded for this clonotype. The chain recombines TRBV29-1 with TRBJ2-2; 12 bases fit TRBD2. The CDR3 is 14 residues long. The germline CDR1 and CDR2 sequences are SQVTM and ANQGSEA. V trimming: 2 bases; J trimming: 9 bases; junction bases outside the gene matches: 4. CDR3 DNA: TGCAGCGTTGAAATAACTAGCGGGAGGAGGGAGCTGTTTTTT. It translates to CSVEITSGRRELFF.

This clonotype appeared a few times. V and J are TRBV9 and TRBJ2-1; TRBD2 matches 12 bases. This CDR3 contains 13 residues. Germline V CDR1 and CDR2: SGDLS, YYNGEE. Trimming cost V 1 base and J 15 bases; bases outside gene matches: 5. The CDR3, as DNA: TGTGCCAGCAGCGTACAGGGACTAGCGGGTCGGTTCTTC. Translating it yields CASSVQGLAGRFF.

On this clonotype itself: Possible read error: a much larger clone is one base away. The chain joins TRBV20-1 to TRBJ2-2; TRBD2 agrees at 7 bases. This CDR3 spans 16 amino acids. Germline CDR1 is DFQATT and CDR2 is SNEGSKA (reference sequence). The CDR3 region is CSARGSGGRHTGEPFF. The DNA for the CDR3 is TGCAGTGCTAGAGGATCGGGGGGACGACACACCGGGGAGCCGTTTTTT.

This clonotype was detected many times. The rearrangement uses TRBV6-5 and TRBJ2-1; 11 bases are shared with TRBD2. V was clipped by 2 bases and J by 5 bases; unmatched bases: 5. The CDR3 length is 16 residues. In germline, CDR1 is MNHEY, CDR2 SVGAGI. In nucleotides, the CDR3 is TGTGCCAGCAGTTACCCGACTAGCGGGGCCCACAATGAGCAGTTCTTC. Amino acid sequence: CASSYPTSGAHNEQFF.

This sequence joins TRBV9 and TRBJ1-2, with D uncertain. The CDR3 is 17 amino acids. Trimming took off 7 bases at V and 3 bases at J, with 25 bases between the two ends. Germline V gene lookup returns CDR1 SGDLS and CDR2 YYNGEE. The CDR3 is CASSTRSMSSSYYGYTF. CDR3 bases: TGTGCCAGCTCAACTCGCTCGATGTCCTCCTCGTACTATGGCTACACCTTC.

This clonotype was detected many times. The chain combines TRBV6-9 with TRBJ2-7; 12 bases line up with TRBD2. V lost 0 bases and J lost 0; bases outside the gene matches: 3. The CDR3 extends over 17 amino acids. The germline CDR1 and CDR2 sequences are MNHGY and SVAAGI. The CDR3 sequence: CASSYSSSGRDSYEQYF. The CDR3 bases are TGTGCCAGCAGTTATTCGTCTAGCGGGAGGGACTCCTACGAGCAGTACTTC.

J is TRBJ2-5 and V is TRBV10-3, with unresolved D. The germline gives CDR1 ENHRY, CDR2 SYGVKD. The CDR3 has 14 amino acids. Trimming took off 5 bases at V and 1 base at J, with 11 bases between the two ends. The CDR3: CAISPRATQETQYF. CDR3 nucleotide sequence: TGTGCCATCAGTCCCAGAGCCACCCAAGAGACCCAGTACTTC.

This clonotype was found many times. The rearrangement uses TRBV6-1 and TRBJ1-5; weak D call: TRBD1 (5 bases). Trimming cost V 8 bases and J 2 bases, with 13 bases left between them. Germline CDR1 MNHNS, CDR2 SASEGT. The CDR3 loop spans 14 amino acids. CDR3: CASRGVSGNQPQHF. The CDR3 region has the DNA TGTGCCAGCCGGGGGGTTTCGGGCAATCAGCCCCAGCATTTT.

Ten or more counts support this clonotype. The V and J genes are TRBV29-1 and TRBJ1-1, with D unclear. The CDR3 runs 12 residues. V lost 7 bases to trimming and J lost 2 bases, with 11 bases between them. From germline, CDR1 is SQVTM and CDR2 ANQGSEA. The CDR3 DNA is TGCAGCGCCGACATGGGCAACACTGAAGCTTTCTTT. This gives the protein CSADMGNTEAFF.

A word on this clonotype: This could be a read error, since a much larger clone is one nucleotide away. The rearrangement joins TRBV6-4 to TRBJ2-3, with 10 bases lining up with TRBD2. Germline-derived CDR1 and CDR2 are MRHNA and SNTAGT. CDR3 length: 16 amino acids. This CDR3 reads CASSDSASGSTDKQYF. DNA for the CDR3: TGTGCCAGCAGTGACTCGGCTAGCGGGAGCACAGATAAGCAGTATTTT.